This is a list of T cell receptor beta chains from one sample in a study of T cell repertoires in ileal Crohn's disease. Clones were read by immunoSEQ multiplex PCR, and TCRdb kept only the in-frame ones, dropping some. The sample yields 55,000 to 65,000 clones, approximately 88% seen once. What was sequenced was ileal tissue. These receptor sequences come from an adult with Crohn's disease. The CDR3 runs from the conserved cysteine through the conserved F or W. The order of the fields is CDR3 DNA, CDR3 protein, J gene, clone size, V gene, CDR3 length, D gene. D genes are given only for firm matches. Some rows mark clone size as missing; the rest say once, few, many or name a class of expanded clone.

TGTGCCAGCTCGGGGGGGGCCGTTGGGGAGCAGTACTTC,CASSGGAVGEQYF,TRBJ2-7,few,TRBV6-6,13,TRBD2
TGTGCCAGCAGCGAGAGGGTTTGGGGAACTGAAGCTTTCTTT,CASSERVWGTEAFF,TRBJ1-1,-,TRBV9,14,-
TGTGCCTGGAGTCCAGGCAGAACCTACGAGCAGTACTTC,CAWSPGRTYEQYF,TRBJ2-7,-,TRBV30,13,-
TGCGCCAGCAGAAAGTTGGAGACGCAGTATTTT,CASRKLETQYF,TRBJ2-3,-,TRBV10-2,11,-
TGTGCCAGCAGCCTAAGAGGGACAGGGGACACCGGGGAGCTGTTTTTT,CASSLRGTGDTGELFF,TRBJ2-2,-,TRBV7-6,16,TRBD1
TGTGCCAGTAGTAGCGGCCTTGGGGAGCAGTTCTTC,CASSSGLGEQFF,TRBJ2-1,-,TRBV19,12,-
TGTGCCAGCAGCCAAGGGGCGAGCAATCAGCCCCAGCATTTT,CASSQGASNQPQHF,TRBJ1-5,-,TRBV14,14,-
TGCGCCAGCAGCTTGGACGGACTAGCGGGAGGGGAGACCCAGTACTTC,CASSLDGLAGGETQYF,TRBJ2-5,-,TRBV5-1,16,TRBD2
TGTGCCAGCAGCCAAAGGACAGGGCAAAGACATTCCGGGGCCAACGTCCTGACTTTC,CASSQRTGQRHSGANVLTF,TRBJ2-6,-,TRBV4-2,19,TRBD1
TGTGCTAGCATCAGGGATGGCGAAAAACTGTTTTTT,CASIRDGEKLFF,TRBJ1-4,-,TRBV7-7,12,-
TGTGCCAGTAGTCCTAGAGCCAGGACTTTGAACACTGAAGCTTTCTTT,CASSPRARTLNTEAFF,TRBJ1-1,-,TRBV19,16,-
TGCAGCGTTGTTAGGGGAGGGGGCACTGAAGCTTTCTTT,CSVVRGGGTEAFF,TRBJ1-1,-,TRBV29-1,13,-
TGTGCCAGCAGTGTTTACGGGGGTGTAGCGACTGAAGCTTTCTTT,CASSVYGGVATEAFF,TRBJ1-1,-,TRBV2,15,-
TGTGCCTGGAGTTGGGCAGGGGAGGGTGGCTACACCTTC,CAWSWAGEGGYTF,TRBJ1-2,-,TRBV30,13,-
TGTGCCAGCTCTTCTCGGACTACGAAAGACAATGAGCAGTTCTTC,CASSSRTTKDNEQFF,TRBJ2-1,-,TRBV18,15,-
TGTGCCAGCAGTCACAGGGGCTCGGGCACCGGGGAGCTGTTTTTT,CASSHRGSGTGELFF,TRBJ2-2,-,TRBV28,15,TRBD1
TGCGCCAGCAGTGAGGCCGGGGAGCTGTTTTTT,CASSEAGELFF,TRBJ2-2,-,TRBV5-1,11,-
TGTGCCAGCAGCTTCGGGACAGGCCAAGAGACCCAGTACTTC,CASSFGTGQETQYF,TRBJ2-5,-,TRBV5-6,14,TRBD1
TGTGCCATCAGTGAGGCAGGGTACGGGGCCAACGTCCTGACTTTC,CAISEAGYGANVLTF,TRBJ2-6,-,TRBV10-3,15,-
TGTGCCAGCAGTCCAGGTGGAATCCAAGAGACCCAGTACTTC,CASSPGGIQETQYF,TRBJ2-5,-,TRBV6-5,14,-
TGTGCCAGCAGCGAAACTAGCGGGAGAGTATACGAGCAGTACTTC,CASSETSGRVYEQYF,TRBJ2-7,-,TRBV6-1,15,TRBD2
TGTGCCAGCTTAAGGGGGAGCACAGATACGCAGTATTTT,CASLRGSTDTQYF,TRBJ2-3,-,TRBV18,13,-
TGTGCCAGCAGCCCCGAGGCCGGTGCTCATTCACCCCTCCACTTT,CASSPEAGAHSPLHF,TRBJ1-6,-,TRBV11-2,15,-
TGTGCCAGCAGCCCCGGCGCAGTCGGAGACGGCTACACCTTC,CASSPGAVGDGYTF,TRBJ1-2,-,TRBV6-6,14,-
TGTGCCAGCAACAAATTCACAGGGTCGGGGATGAACACTGAAGCTTTCTTT,CASNKFTGSGMNTEAFF,TRBJ1-1,-,TRBV11-2,17,-
TGTGCCAGCAGCGCGCGGAGGTCAGGTACCCCCACTGAAGCTTTCTTT,CASSARRSGTPTEAFF,TRBJ1-1,-,TRBV14,16,-
TGTGCCAGCAGTTTAGGCGGGAGAAATTCACCCCTCCACTTT,CASSLGGRNSPLHF,TRBJ1-6,-,TRBV28,14,-
TGTGCCAGCAGCTTAGATGCGACTAGCTACGAGCAGTACTTC,CASSLDATSYEQYF,TRBJ2-7,-,TRBV7-6,14,-
TGTGCCAGCAGCTTAAGCGAGACCCAGTACTTC,CASSLSETQYF,TRBJ2-5,-,TRBV7-6,11,-
TGTGCCAGCAGTGAAGAGCGCCTGCGCAATCAGCCCCAGCATTTT,CASSEERLRNQPQHF,TRBJ1-5,-,TRBV6-1,15,-
TGCAGCGTACGGGGTTCCAATCAGCCCCAGCATTTT,CSVRGSNQPQHF,TRBJ1-5,once,TRBV29-1,12,-
TGTGCCTGGAGTGTTACTAGCGGAGGCACAGATACGCAGTATTTT,CAWSVTSGGTDTQYF,TRBJ2-3,once,TRBV30,15,TRBD2
TGTGCCTGGAGTGCGGGGACAGGTGCCCCTGGGGCCAACGTCCTGACTTTC,CAWSAGTGAPGANVLTF,TRBJ2-6,-,TRBV30,17,TRBD1
TGTGCCAGCAGCCAAGTCCGCGGGGGGAATTCACCCCTCCACTTT,CASSQVRGGNSPLHF,TRBJ1-6,-,TRBV4-2,15,-
TGTGCCAGCAGCCCTATATCGGGGGAGCTGTTTTTT,CASSPISGELFF,TRBJ2-2,-,TRBV7-6,12,-
TGCGCCAGCAGCCAAGATCCAGGGGGCCCAGGATACGGCTACACCTTC,CASSQDPGGPGYGYTF,TRBJ1-2,-,TRBV4-1,16,TRBD1
TGTGCCAGCAGTGGACTAGCGGGAGGCTTTGGGCAGTTCTTC,CASSGLAGGFGQFF,TRBJ2-1,medium-sized,TRBV25-1,14,TRBD2
TGTGCCAGCAGCCCTATGGTGGGCGGGGGGGCGTCCACCGGGGAGCTGTTTTTT,CASSPMVGGGASTGELFF,TRBJ2-2,once,TRBV4-2,18,TRBD2
TGTGCCAGCAGGCGAGAGGAAGAGACCCAGTACTTC,CASRREEETQYF,TRBJ2-5,-,TRBV2,12,-
TGTGCCTGGACCGAACAGGGCAAGCAGTACTTC,CAWTEQGKQYF,TRBJ2-7,-,TRBV30,11,-
TGTGCCAGCAGCTTAGGGACTGTGGAGACCCAGTACTTC,CASSLGTVETQYF,TRBJ2-5,-,TRBV11-3,13,-
TGTGCCAGCAGCCGCACCGGGACTGCTAACACCGGGGAGCTGTTTTTT,CASSRTGTANTGELFF,TRBJ2-2,-,TRBV7-8,16,-
TGCAGCGTTGGGGAGCTAGTTCAAGAGACCCAGTACTTC,CSVGELVQETQYF,TRBJ2-5,-,TRBV29-1,13,-
TGTGCCAGCTCTAAACCGGGACAGGAAATTGAAAAACTGTTTTTT,CASSKPGQEIEKLFF,TRBJ1-4,few,TRBV2,15,TRBD1
TGTGCCAGCAGCTTCCCCACCTGGACAGACTCTGGAAACACCATATATTTT,CASSFPTWTDSGNTIYF,TRBJ1-3,few,TRBV7-9,17,-
TGTGCCAGCAGAGGACGGGATCATAATTCACCCCTCCACTTT,CASRGRDHNSPLHF,TRBJ1-6,-,TRBV7-2,14,-